This note documents a single TCR beta chain sequence. What it binds is not known. Trimming removed 8 bases at V and 4 bases at J, with 18 bases between. There are 15 residues in the CDR3. CDR1 is MDHEN and CDR2 is SYDVKM in the germline V gene. The sample is drawn from a study of cytomegalovirus exposure and HLA in healthy donors. Study-wide findings and caveats: In a later analysis, TCR beta V- and J-gene trimming was associated with a missense DCLRE1C variant.

The PCR contained 60 Vbeta and 13 Jbeta primers. Clones were sequenced by immunoSEQ multiplex PCR, and TCRdb holds only the in-frame ones, with some missing. The repertoire includes approximately 220,000 clones, about 80% of them detected once, and roughly a sixth sits in the top ten. The chain employs TRBV28 and TRBJ1-3, with D perhaps TRBD1 (6 bases). Sequencing used PBMCs. This receptor was obtained from a man aged 35 to 55 in good health and CMV-seronegative. The CDR3 spells CASLLPGGPGNTIYF. The DNA for the CDR3 is TGTGCCAGCCTCCTCCCGGGGGGGCCCGGAAACACCATATATTTT.